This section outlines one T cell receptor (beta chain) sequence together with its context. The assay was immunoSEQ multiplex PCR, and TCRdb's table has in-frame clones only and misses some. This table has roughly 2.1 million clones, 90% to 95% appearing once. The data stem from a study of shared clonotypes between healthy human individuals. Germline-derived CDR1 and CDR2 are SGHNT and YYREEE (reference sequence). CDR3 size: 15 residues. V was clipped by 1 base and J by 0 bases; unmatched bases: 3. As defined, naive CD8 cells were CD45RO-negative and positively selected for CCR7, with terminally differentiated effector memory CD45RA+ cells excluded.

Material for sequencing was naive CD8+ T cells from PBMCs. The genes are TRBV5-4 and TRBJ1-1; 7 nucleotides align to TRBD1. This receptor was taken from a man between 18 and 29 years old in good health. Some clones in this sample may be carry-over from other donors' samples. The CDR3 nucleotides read TGTGCCAGCAGCTTGCAAGGGACAGTGAACACTGAAGCTTTCTTT. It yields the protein CASSLQGTVNTEAFF.